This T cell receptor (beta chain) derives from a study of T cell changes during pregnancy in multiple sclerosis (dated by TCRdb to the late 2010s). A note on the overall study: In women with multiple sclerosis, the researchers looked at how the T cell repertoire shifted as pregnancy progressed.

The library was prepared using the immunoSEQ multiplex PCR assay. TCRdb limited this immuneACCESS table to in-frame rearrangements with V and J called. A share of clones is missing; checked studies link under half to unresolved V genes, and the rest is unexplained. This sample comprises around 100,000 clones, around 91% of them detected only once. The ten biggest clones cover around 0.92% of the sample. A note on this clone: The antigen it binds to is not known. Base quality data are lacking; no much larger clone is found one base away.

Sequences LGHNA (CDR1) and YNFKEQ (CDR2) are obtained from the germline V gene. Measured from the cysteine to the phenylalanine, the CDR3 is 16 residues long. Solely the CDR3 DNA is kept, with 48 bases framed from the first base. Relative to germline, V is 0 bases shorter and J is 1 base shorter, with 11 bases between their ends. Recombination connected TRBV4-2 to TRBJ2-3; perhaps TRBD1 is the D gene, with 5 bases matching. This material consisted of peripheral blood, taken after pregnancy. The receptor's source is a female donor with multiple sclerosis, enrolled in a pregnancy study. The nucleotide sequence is TGTGCCAGCAGCCAAGAGGGGCCCCCACGCACAGATACGCAGTATTTT. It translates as CASSQEGPPRTDTQYF.